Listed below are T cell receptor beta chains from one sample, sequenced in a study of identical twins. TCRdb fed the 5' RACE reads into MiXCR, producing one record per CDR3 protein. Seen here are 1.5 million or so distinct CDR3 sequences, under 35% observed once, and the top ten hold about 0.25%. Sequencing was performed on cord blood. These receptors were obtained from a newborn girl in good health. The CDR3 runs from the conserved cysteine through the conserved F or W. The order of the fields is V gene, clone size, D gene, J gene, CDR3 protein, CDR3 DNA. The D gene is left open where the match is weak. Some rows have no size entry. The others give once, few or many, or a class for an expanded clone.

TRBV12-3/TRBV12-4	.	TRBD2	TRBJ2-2	CASRGLAGAELFF	TGTGCCAGCAGAGGACTAGCGGGTGCGGAGCTGTTTTTT
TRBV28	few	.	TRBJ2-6	CASSLSRRGSGANVLTF	TGTGCCAGCAGTTTATCGCGTCGGGGCTCTGGGGCCAACGTCCTGACTTTC
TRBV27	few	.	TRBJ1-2	CASSFGKANYGYTF	TGTGCCAGCAGTTTCGGGAAAGCTAACTATGGCTACACCTTC
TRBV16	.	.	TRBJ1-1	CASSQSTALNTEAFF	TGTGCCAGCAGCCAATCGACAGCTCTGAACACTGAAGCTTTCTTT
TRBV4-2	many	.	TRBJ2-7	CASSQSNPDEQYF	TGTGCCAGCAGCCAATCCAACCCAGACGAGCAGTACTTC
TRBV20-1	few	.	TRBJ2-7	CSAHPRPHYEQYF	TGCAGTGCCCATCCCAGGCCTCACTACGAGCAGTACTTC
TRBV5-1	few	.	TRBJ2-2	CASSLKGPGTGELFF	TGCGCCAGCAGCTTGAAGGGGCCGGGCACCGGGGAGCTGTTTTTT
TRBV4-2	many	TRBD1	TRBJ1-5	CASSQKGQGIPSSQPQHF	TGTGCCAGCAGCCAAAAAGGACAGGGGATCCCCTCCAGTCAGCCCCAGCATTTT
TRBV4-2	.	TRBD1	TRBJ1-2	CASSQEHRQGNGYTF	TGTGCCAGCAGCCAAGAACACCGACAGGGGAATGGCTACACCTTC
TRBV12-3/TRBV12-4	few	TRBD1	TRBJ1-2	CASSEGADLYGYTF	TGTGCCAGCAGCGAGGGGGCGGATCTTTATGGCTACACCTTC
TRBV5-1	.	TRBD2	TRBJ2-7	CASSSTTSGILGMGEQYF	TGCGCCAGCAGCTCCACGACTAGCGGGATCCTAGGAATGGGGGAGCAGTACTTC